The 9 T cell receptor beta chains reported below all come from one sample, sequenced in a study of shared clonotypes between healthy human individuals. The repertoire was sequenced with immunoSEQ multiplex PCR; TCRdb's copy has only in-frame clones and lacks some. The profile shows fewer than 400,000 clones, around 74% of them singletons. The sample consisted of memory CD4+ T cells sorted from blood. Subset reported: CD45RA-negative fraction. These receptors came from a young man in good health.

The J gene is TRBJ2-3, the V gene TRBV18; D is possibly TRBD2 (5 bases). The V and J ends lost 4 bases and 1 base respectively, with 15 bases between them. This CDR3 contains 16 residues. CDR1 and CDR2 (germline): KGHSH, LQKENI. This chain's CDR3 is CASSLQAAGGTDTQYF. In DNA, the CDR3 is TGTGCCAGCTCACTTCAAGCGGCTGGCGGCACAGATACGCAGTATTTT.

This clone turned up a few times. The chain links TRBV7-8 to TRBJ1-1; no definite D call. The CDR3 is made up of 13 amino acids. V lost 6 bases and J 1 base, leaving 9 bases between the germline ends. CDR1 is SGHVS and CDR2 is FQNEAQ in the germline V gene. The CDR3 DNA reads as TGTGCCAGCAGGTTAACGGGGAACACTGAAGCTTTCTTT. Amino acid sequence: CASRLTGNTEAFF.

This clone was detected a few times. V is TRBV6-1 and J is TRBJ2-3; TRBD1 matches at 9 bases. Looked up from germline, CDR1 is MNHNS and CDR2 is SASEGT. The ends lost 6 bases at V and 4 bases at J; junction bases unmatched: 5. This CDR3 is built from 14 residues. The CDR3 region is CASSRDRVADTQYF. The CDR3 nucleotides read TGTGCCAGCAGCCGGGACAGGGTTGCAGATACGCAGTATTTT.

This chain connects TRBV7-2 to TRBJ2-5; 12 bases agree with TRBD2. The trim removed 3 bases at V and 4 bases at J, leaving 6 bases unmatched. Germline CDR1 is SGHTA and CDR2 is FQGNSA. This CDR3 is 16 amino acids long. The CDR3 coding sequence is TGTGCCAGCAGCTTCCTAGCGGGAGGGAAGAGAGAGACCCAGTACTTC. This encodes CASSFLAGGKRETQYF.

The rearrangement uses TRBV10-2 and TRBJ2-6, with D uncertain. V gave up 5 bases and J gave up 5 bases, with 22 bases separating them. The CDR3 spans 18 residues. Germline V gene data show CDR1 as WSHSY and CDR2 as SAAADI. The DNA for the CDR3 is TGCGCCAGCAGTCAGGTCTACACTTCTAAAAGTCGGGCCAACGTCCTGACTTTC. It translates to CASSQVYTSKSRANVLTF.

This clone came up once. The chain links TRBV29-1 to TRBJ1-2; TRBD1 is a possible D gene (6 bases). The CDR3 spans 12 residues. Trimming took 6 bases from V and 8 from J, leaving 16 bases between them. Per the germline V gene, CDR1 is SQVTM and CDR2 is ANQGSEA. CDR3 in amino acids: CSVPPDSGGYTF. The CDR3 DNA follows: TGCAGCGTCCCCCCGGACAGCGGGGGCTACACCTTC.

The V and J genes are TRBV14 and TRBJ2-7; D ambiguous. Deletions cut 6 bases from V and 5 bases from J, with 8 bases between. The length of the CDR3 is 11 residues. Germline loops: CDR1 SGHDN, CDR2 FVKESK. The CDR3 coding sequence is TGTGCCAGCAGTCTCGCTAACGAGCAGTACTTC. Its translation: CASSLANEQYF.

The chain carries TRBV5-1 and TRBJ1-3; TRBD1 matches at 9 bases. Germline-derived CDR1 and CDR2 are SGHRS and YFSETQ. Trimming removed 4 bases from V and 4 bases from J; junction bases left unmatched: 6. The CDR3 extends over 15 amino acids. The chain's CDR3 is CASSRTGEPGNTIYF. DNA for the CDR3: TGCGCCAGCAGCAGGACAGGGGAACCCGGAAACACCATATATTTT.

The chain couples TRBV2 to TRBJ1-1, with D tentatively TRBD1 (6 bases). Germline CDR1 is SNHLY and CDR2 is FYNNEI. This CDR3 has 12 amino acids. The V end was cut by 11 bases, the J end by 5 bases, with 15 bases between. The CDR3 coding sequence is TGTGCCGGCCAGGGGACGGGGACTGAAGCTTTCTTT. Protein product: CAGQGTGTEAFF. Full variable domain (remainder filled in from reference TRBV2 and TRBJ1-1): EPEVTQTPSHQVTQMGQEVILRCVPISNHLYFYWYRQILGQKVEFLVSFYNNEISEKSEIFDDQFSVERPDGSNFTLKIRSTKLEDSAMYFCAGQGTGTEAFFGQGTRLTVV.